The rows below give T cell receptor beta chains drawn from one sample of a study of human T cells and chemical hapten exposure. TCRdb itself ran the RACE reads through MiXCR, one entry per CDR3 protein. The sample shows under 95,000 distinct CDR3 sequences, about 8.6% of them seen only once. The sample taken for sequencing was whole blood. All receptors derive from a female donor in good health. Some clones in this sample may be carry-over from other donors' samples. Both conserved end residues are part of each CDR3.

TRBV9	TRBJ2-7	CASSGGLAGGPGGEQYF
TRBV24-1	TRBJ2-3	CATSDPDYFSTDTQYF
TRBV7-9	TRBJ2-6	CASSLSYRGRYDPGANVLTF
TRBV2	TRBJ2-3	CASGGDRGSDTQYF
TRBV20-1	TRBJ2-3	CSARDQARTTDTQYF
TRBV2	TRBJ2-1	CASNEEGQGGYYNEQFF
TRBV6-1	TRBJ2-3	CASTLLEGDTDTQYF
TRBV12-3/TRBV12-4	TRBJ2-1	CASSLEGAMYNEQFF
TRBV14	TRBJ2-4	CASSQYARSQGWLAKNIQYF
TRBV2	TRBJ1-3	CASILAPLSGNTIYF
TRBV20-1	TRBJ2-6	CSARDSSGANVLTF
TRBV29-1	TRBJ2-3	CSGRQGAIDTQYF
TRBV27	TRBJ2-1	CASSSTGLGNEQFF
TRBV7-2	TRBJ1-5	CASSLVSGNSNQPQHF
TRBV7-3	TRBJ2-2	CASSLSPSGVFAGELFF
TRBV7-2	TRBJ1-5	CASSFGTGGISNQPQHF